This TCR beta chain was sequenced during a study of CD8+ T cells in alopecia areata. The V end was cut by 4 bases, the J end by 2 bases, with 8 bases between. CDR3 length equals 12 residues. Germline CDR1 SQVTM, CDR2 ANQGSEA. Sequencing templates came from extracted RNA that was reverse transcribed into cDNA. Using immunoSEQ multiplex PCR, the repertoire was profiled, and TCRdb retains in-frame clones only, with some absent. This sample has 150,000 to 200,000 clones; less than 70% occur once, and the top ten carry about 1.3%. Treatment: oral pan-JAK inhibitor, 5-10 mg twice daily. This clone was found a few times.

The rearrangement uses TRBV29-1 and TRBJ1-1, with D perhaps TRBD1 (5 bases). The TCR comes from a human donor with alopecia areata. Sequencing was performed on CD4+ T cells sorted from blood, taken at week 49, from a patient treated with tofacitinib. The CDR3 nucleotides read TGCAGCGTTGGACAGTCCAACACTGAAGCTTTCTTT. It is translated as CSVGQSNTEAFF.